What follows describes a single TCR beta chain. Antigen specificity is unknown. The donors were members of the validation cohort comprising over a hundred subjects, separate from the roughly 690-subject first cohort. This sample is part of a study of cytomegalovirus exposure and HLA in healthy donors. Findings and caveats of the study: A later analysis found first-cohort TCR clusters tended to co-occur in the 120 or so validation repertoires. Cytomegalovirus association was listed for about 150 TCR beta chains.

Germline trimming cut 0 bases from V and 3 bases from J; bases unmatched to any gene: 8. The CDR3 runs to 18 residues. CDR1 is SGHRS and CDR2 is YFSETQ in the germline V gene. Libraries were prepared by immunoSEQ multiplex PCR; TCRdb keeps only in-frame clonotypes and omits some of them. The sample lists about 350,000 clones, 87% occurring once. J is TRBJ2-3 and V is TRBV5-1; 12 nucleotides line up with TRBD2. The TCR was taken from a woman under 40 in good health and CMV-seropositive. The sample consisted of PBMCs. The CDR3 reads CASSLAGLLAGGTDTQYF. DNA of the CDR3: TGCGCCAGCAGCTTGGCCGGGCTACTAGCGGGGGGAACAGATACGCAGTATTTT.